Here is one TCR beta chain with its context. Its antigen remains unidentified. The sample is drawn from a study of shared clonotypes between healthy human individuals. Trimming removed 6 bases from V and 4 bases from J, with 10 bases in between. Germline V CDR1 and CDR2: KGHSH, LQKENI. The CDR3 has 12 residues. Points from the study as a whole: Generation of non-shared clonotypes was less probable than generation of clonotypes shared by all four donors. Donor clonotype sharing was expected to depend on sequencing depth.

Method: immunoSEQ multiplex PCR; TCRdb's copy keeps in-frame clones and lacks some. The sample has 2 million to 2.5 million clones; roughly 90% are singletons. The source of this sequence is a man aged 18 to 30 in good health. Some clones in this sample may be carry-over from other donors' samples. Sequenced: naive CD4+ T cells from PBMCs. The sample's subset: CD45RA+ positively selected. The V and J genes are TRBV18 and TRBJ2-7; no definite D call. The CDR3 spells CASSTSGYEQYF. The CDR3 DNA reads as TGTGCCAGCTCCACATCCGGGTACGAGCAGTACTTC.